These 7 T cell receptor beta chains came from one sample sequenced in a study of cytomegalovirus exposure and HLA in healthy donors. This PCR relied on a set of 60 Vbeta primers and 13 Jbeta primers. Repertoires were generated with immunoSEQ multiplex PCR, while TCRdb's copy carries only in-frame clones and drops some. The table shows 100,000 or so clones, with 80% occurring only once. The sequencing sample was made of PBMCs. Receptor source: a man younger than 35 in good health and CMV-seronegative.

The rearrangement uses TRBV6-1 and TRBJ2-7, with 9 bases that match TRBD1. This CDR3 region has 17 residues. The ends lost 2 bases at V and 6 bases at J; junction bases unmatched: 14. From germline, CDR1 is MNHNS and CDR2 SASEGT. In nucleotides, the CDR3 is TGTGCCAGCAGTGAAAGGTTTTGGGAGACAGGGGGATTCGAGCAGTACTTC. Its translation: CASSERFWETGGFEQYF.

This clone appeared a single time. The genes are TRBV6-1 and TRBJ1-2, with a tentative D call TRBD1 (5 bases). V was cut by 8 bases and J by 7 bases, with 14 bases left in between. This CDR3 region has 12 residues. CDR1 and CDR2 (germline): MNHNS, SASEGT. CDR3 nucleotide sequence: TGTGCCAGCGATTGGGCAGGGTCTGGCTACACCTTC. Protein sequence: CASDWAGSGYTF.

The chain uses TRBV19 and TRBJ2-1, with 7 bases matching TRBD1. Germline trimming cut 5 bases from V and 5 bases from J; bases unmatched to any gene: 6. This CDR3 is 14 amino acids long. Germline CDR1 is LNHDA and CDR2 is SQIVND (reference sequence). CDR3 bases: TGTGCCAGTAGTCTTAGGGGACAGAACAATGAGCAGTTCTTC. Translation gives CASSLRGQNNEQFF. Filled out from reference TRBV19 and TRBJ2-1, the complete variable domain reads DGGITQSPKYLFRKEGQNVTLSCEQNLNHDAMYWYRQDPGQGLRLIYYSQIVNDFQKGDIAEGYSVSREKKESFPLTVTSAQKNPTAFYLCASSLRGQNNEQFFGPGTRLTVL.

This clone was detected a few times. The chain employs TRBV6-1 and TRBJ2-7; 8 bases map to TRBD2. This CDR3 is built from 14 residues. Germline V lookup: CDR1 MNHNS, CDR2 SASEGT. Unmatched junction bases numbered 8, after V lost 4 bases and J lost 6 bases. The CDR3 loop reads CASSGGSRGGEQYF. The CDR3, as DNA: TGTGCCAGCAGTGGAGGTTCACGGGGGGGCGAGCAGTACTTC.

The V call is TRBV9, the J call TRBJ2-5; TRBD2 matches 10 bases. Germline values: CDR1 SGDLS, CDR2 YYNGEE. With 1 base clipped from V and 5 bases from J, the junction kept 14 bases outside the gene matches. CDR3 length: 18 amino acids. DNA for the CDR3: TGTGCCAGCAGCGTACGAATAGCGGGGGGCCCAGGAGAGGAGACCCAGTACTTC. Translated, it gives CASSVRIAGGPGEETQYF.

For this clone: An end of the junction does not agree with germline; a read error may underlie this. The rearrangement joins TRBV6-6 to TRBJ1-2; D uncertain. The CDR3 is 14 residues long. CDR1 and CDR2 from the germline V gene are MNHNY and SVGAGI (reference sequence). DNA for the CDR3: TGTGCCAGCGTGCAGAACCTAGCTAATTATGGCTACACCTTC. The encoded protein is CASVQNLANYGYTF.

As DNA, the CDR3 is TGCGCCAGCAGCTCCGGGACAGGGGGCGCGGAGACCCAGTACTTC. Translation gives CASSSGTGGAETQYF. This chain links TRBV5-1 with TRBJ2-5; 12 positions agree with TRBD1. The trim removed 3 bases at V and 5 bases at J, leaving 5 bases unmatched. The CDR3 sequence is 15 residues long. The V gene's germline CDR1 is SGHRS and CDR2 YFSETQ.